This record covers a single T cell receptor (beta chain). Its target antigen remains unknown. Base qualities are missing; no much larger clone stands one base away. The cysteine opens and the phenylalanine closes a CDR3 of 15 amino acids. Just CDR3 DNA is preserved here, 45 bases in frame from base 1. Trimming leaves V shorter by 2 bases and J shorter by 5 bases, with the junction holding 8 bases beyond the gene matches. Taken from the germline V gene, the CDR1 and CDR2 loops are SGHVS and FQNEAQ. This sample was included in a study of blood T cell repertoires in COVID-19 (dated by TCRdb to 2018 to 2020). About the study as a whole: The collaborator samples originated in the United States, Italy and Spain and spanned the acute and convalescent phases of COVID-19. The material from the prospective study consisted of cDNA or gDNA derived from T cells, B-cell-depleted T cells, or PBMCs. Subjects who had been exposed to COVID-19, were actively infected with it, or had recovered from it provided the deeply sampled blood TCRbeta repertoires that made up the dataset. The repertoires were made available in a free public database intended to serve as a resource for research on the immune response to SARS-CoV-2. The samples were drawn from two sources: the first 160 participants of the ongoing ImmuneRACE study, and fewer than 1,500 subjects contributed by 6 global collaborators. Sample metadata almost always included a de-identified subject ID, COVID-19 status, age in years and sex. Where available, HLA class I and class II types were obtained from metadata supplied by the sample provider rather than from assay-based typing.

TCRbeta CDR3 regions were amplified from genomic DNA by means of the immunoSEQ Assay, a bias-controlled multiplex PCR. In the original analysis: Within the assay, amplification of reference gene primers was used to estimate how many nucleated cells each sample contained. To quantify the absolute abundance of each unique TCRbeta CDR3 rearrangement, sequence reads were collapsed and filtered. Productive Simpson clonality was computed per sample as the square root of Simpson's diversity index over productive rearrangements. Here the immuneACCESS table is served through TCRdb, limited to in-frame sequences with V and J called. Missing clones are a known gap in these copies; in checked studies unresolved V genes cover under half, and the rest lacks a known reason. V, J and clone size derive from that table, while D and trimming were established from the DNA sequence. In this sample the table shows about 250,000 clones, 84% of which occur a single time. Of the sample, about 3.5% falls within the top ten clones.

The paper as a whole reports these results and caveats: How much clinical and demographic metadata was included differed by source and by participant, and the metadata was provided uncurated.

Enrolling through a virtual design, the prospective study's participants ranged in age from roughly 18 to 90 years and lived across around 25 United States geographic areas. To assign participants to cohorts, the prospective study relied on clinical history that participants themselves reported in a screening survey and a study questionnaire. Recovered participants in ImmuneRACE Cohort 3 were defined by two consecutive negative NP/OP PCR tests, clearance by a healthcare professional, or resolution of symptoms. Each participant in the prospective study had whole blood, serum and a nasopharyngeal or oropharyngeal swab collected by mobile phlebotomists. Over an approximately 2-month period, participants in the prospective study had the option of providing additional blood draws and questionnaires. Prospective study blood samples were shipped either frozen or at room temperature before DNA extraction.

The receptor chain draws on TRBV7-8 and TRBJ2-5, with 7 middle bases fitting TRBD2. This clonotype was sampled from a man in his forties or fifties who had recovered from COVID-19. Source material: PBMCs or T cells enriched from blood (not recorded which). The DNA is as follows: TGTGCCAGCAGCTTACGTGGACTGGGAGGGGAGACCCAGTACTTC. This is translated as CASSLRGLGGETQYF.